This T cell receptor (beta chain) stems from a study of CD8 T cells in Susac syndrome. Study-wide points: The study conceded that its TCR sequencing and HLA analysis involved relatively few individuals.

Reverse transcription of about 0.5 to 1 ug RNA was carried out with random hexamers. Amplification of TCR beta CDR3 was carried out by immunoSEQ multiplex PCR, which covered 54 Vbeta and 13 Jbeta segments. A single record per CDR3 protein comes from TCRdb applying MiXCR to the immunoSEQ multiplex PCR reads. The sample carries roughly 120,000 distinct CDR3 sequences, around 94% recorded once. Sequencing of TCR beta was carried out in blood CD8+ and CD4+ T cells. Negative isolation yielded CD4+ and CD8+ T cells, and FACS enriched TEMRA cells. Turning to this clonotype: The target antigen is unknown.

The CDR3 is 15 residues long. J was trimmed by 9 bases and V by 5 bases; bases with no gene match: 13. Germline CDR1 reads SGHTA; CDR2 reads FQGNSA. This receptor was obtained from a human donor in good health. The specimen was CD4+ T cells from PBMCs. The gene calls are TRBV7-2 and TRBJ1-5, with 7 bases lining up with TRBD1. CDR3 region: CASSPDGGQGVPQHF. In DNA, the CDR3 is TGTGCCAGCAGCCCCGACGGGGGTCAGGGGGTGCCCCAGCATTTT.